Listed here are 27 T cell receptor beta chains from one sample, sequenced in a study of blood T cell repertoires in COVID-19. Some clones are missing from TCRdb's copy, which holds only in-frame ones; the method was immunoSEQ multiplex PCR. The table has roughly 500,000 clones, approximately 91% seen once. Sequenced input: PBMCs or T cells enriched from blood (not recorded which). The receptor set was obtained from a woman aged 60-75 years who had recovered from COVID-19.

The V and J genes are TRBV5-8 and TRBJ1-2; no definite D call. The germline gives CDR1 SGHTS, CDR2 YDEGEE. Trimming left V 0 bases short and J 5 bases short, with 14 bases between. This CDR3 is 15 amino acids long. CDR3 residues: CASSLGTVFGYGYTF. DNA for the CDR3: TGTGCCAGCAGCTTGGGTACTGTTTTTGGTTATGGCTACACCTTC. Supplemented by reference TRBV5-8 and TRBJ1-2, the full variable domain reads EAGVTQSPTHLIKTRGQQATLRCSPISGHTSVYWYQQALGLGLQFLLWYDEGEERNRGNFPPRFSGRQFPNYSSELNVNALELEDSALYLCASSLGTVFGYGYTFGSGTRLTVV.

The V call is TRBV4-1, the J call TRBJ2-4; 15 nucleotides agree with TRBD2. The CDR3 consists of 18 residues. Trimming cost V 4 bases and J 0 bases; bases outside gene matches: 4. In germline, CDR1 is MGHRA, CDR2 YSYEKL. The CDR3 bases are TGCGCCAGCAGCCTTGGACTAGCGGGGGGGGTAGCCAAAAACATTCAGTACTTC. Residues: CASSLGLAGGVAKNIQYF.

In the case of this clone: One junction end disagrees with the germline gene, perhaps due to a read error. This same CDR3 is encoded by further DNA sequences in the sample. The chain uses TRBV3-1 (or the pseudogene TRBV3-2) and TRBJ2-4; D is ambiguous. This CDR3 spans 14 amino acids. From germline, CDR1 is LGHDT and CDR2 YNNKEL (reference sequence). The CDR3 coding sequence is TGTGCCAGCAGTCAAGTTCCCACTCCCGACATTCAGTACTTC. Protein sequence: CASSQVPTPDIQYF.

V gene TRBV9 combines with J gene TRBJ2-7; TRBD1 matches at 9 bases. Per the germline V gene, CDR1 is SGDLS and CDR2 is YYNGEE. The CDR3 has 14 residues. Trimming took 3 bases from V and 6 from J; bases not matched to a gene: 7. DNA of the CDR3: TGTGCCAGCAGCGCCACAGGGGGCATGGGCGAGCAGTACTTC. Translation: CASSATGGMGEQYF.

V and J are TRBV5-1 and TRBJ1-2; TRBD1 might be the D (5 bases). Germline assignment: CDR1 SGHRS and CDR2 YFSETQ. The CDR3 is 16 amino acids. V was pared by 2 bases and J by 0 bases, with 14 bases between. The CDR3 reads CASSFGDSVANYGYTF. CDR3 DNA: TGCGCCAGCAGCTTTGGGGACTCGGTTGCTAACTATGGCTACACCTTC.

The rearrangement links TRBV11-3 to TRBJ2-7; no firm D call. The ends were cut back, 3 bases at V and 3 bases at J, with 9 bases in the middle. The CDR3 runs to 13 residues. Germline V lookup: CDR1 SGHNT, CDR2 YENEEA. CDR3 protein: CASSFLGGYEQYF. Here the CDR3 DNA reads TGTGCCAGCAGCTTCCTTGGCGGCTACGAGCAGTACTTC.

The chain carries TRBV27 and TRBJ2-1, with 9 bases that match TRBD2. Germline V gives CDR1 MNHEY, CDR2 SMNVEV (reference sequence). Trimming took 6 bases from V and 6 from J; bases not matched to a gene: 3. There are 13 residues in the CDR3. DNA for the CDR3: TGTGCCAGCAGGGGAGCGGGGGGCAATGAGCAGTTCTTC. Amino acid sequence: CASRGAGGNEQFF.

The chain employs TRBV27 and TRBJ2-1; a possible D gene is TRBD2 (5 bases). The CDR3 spans 15 residues. In germline, CDR1 is MNHEY, CDR2 SMNVEV (reference sequence). Trimming took 3 bases from V and 4 from J, leaving 13 bases between them. The CDR3 sequence: CASSLPGRGYNEQFF. The CDR3 DNA is TGTGCCAGCAGTTTGCCGGGGAGAGGTTACAATGAGCAGTTCTTC.

The chain combines TRBV7-7 with TRBJ2-2; 8 positions match TRBD1. CDR3 size: 18 residues. Germline V gene lookup returns CDR1 SSHAT and CDR2 FNYEAQ (reference sequence). J gave up 3 bases and V 0 bases, and 9 bases lay outside the gene matches. Here the CDR3 DNA reads TGTGCCAGCAGCTTAGCCCCGACCCAGGGGGCGGACACCGGGGAGCTGTTTTTT. Amino acids: CASSLAPTQGADTGELFF. The full variable domain, with the rest looked up from reference TRBV7-7 and TRBJ2-2, is GAGVSQSPRYKVTKRGQDVTLRCDPISSHATLYWYQQALGQGPEFLTYFNYEAQPDKSGLPSDRFSAERPEGSISTLTIQRTEQRDSAMYRCASSLAPTQGADTGELFFGEGSRLTVL.

The chain couples TRBV4-1 to TRBJ2-2, with TRBD1 matching 9 bases. The CDR3 covers 16 residues. J was trimmed by 4 bases and V by 0 bases; bases with no gene match: 3. Germline V gene lookup returns CDR1 MGHRA and CDR2 YSYEKL. CDR3 coding DNA: TGCGCCAGCAGCCAAGAGTCGGACAGGGGCACCGGGGAGCTGTTTTTT. Translation gives CASSQESDRGTGELFF.

This chain links TRBV6-5 with TRBJ1-1; possible D gene TRBD1, 6 bases. CDR3 size: 15 residues. V shed 6 bases and J shed 0 bases, with 14 bases lying between them. CDR1 MNHEY and CDR2 SVGAGI come from the germline V gene. The CDR3 spells CASRTGGQMNTEAFF. The CDR3 bases are TGTGCCAGCAGGACGGGGGGGCAAATGAACACTGAAGCTTTCTTT.

The chain joins TRBV29-1 to TRBJ1-2, with D possibly TRBD1 on 6 matching bases. Per germline, CDR1 SQVTM and CDR2 ANQGSEA. Trimming pared 4 bases from V and 2 bases from J, leaving 20 bases between. This CDR3 has 16 amino acids. CDR3 sequence: CSVGGRLLTGNYGYTF. The CDR3 DNA reads as TGCAGCGTTGGAGGAAGGTTATTAACAGGGAACTATGGCTACACCTTC.

The chain carries TRBV29-1 and TRBJ2-5, with TRBD1 identical over 8 bases. Germline assignment: CDR1 SQVTM and CDR2 ANQGSEA. Unmatched junction bases numbered 4, after V lost 6 bases and J lost 4 bases. The CDR3 totals 12 residues. CDR3 region: CSVNQGAETQYF. The CDR3 DNA sequence: TGCAGCGTAAACCAGGGGGCAGAGACCCAGTACTTC.

The rearrangement joins TRBV30 to TRBJ1-1; TRBD1 matches at 7 bases. Trimming at V came to 4 bases and at J to 0 bases, leaving 5 bases not matched to a gene. The germline V gene has CDR1 GTSNPN and CDR2 SVGIG (reference sequence). There are 14 residues in the CDR3. As DNA, the CDR3 is TGTGCCTGGAAGAGGGACAGCCTGAACACTGAAGCTTTCTTT. Protein: CAWKRDSLNTEAFF.

CDR3 nucleotide sequence: TGTGCCAGCAGCGTAGGGGGCTACTTCACAGATACGCAGTATTTT. Translated: CASSVGGYFTDTQYF. J is TRBJ2-3 and V is TRBV9; the D gene is possibly TRBD1 (5 bases). Trimming cost V 0 bases and J 2 bases, with 10 bases left between them. The CDR3 loop spans 15 amino acids. Germline V CDR1 and CDR2: SGDLS, YYNGEE.

The CDR3 here is CASSLWRQTLYF. The DNA for the CDR3 is TGTGCCAGCAGTTTATGGCGACAGACTCTCTACTTC. V and J are TRBV12-3 or TRBV12-4 and TRBJ2-7, with D possibly being TRBD1 (5 bases). The CDR3 length is 12 residues. V was trimmed by 2 bases and J by 13 bases, leaving 15 bases between them.

This clone was seen only a few times. V gene TRBV5-4 combines with J gene TRBJ2-1; a possible D gene is TRBD1 (6 bases). V shed 0 bases and J shed 0 bases, with 16 bases lying between them. Per the germline V gene, CDR1 is SGHNT and CDR2 is YYREEE (reference sequence). CDR3 length: 18 amino acids. Here the CDR3 DNA reads TGTGCCAGCAGCTTGGGAACGGGACACCCCAGCTCCTACAATGAGCAGTTCTTC. Protein product: CASSLGTGHPSSYNEQFF.

This sequence joins TRBV11-3 and TRBJ1-1; D remains ambiguous. Germline CDR1 reads SGHNT; CDR2 reads YENEEA. V was pared by 1 base and J by 11 bases, with 11 bases between. There are 12 residues in the CDR3. CDR3 sequence: CASSLGNRRAFF. The CDR3 DNA is TGTGCCAGCAGCTTAGGAAACCGGAGGGCTTTCTTT.

The genes are TRBV28 and TRBJ1-6; the D gene is possibly TRBD1 (6 bases). The V gene lost 3 bases and the J gene lost 5 bases, with 8 bases spanning the gap. This CDR3 has 14 residues. The germline CDR1 and CDR2 sequences are MDHEN and SYDVKM. CDR3 bases: TGTGCCAGCAGTTTCGGACAGAATAATTCACCCCTCCACTTT. As protein: CASSFGQNNSPLHF.

This chain joins TRBV11-3 and TRBJ2-7; 8 bases line up with TRBD1. With 6 bases clipped from V and 7 bases from J, the junction kept 20 bases outside the gene matches. The CDR3 is 17 residues long. CDR1 SGHNT and CDR2 YENEEA come from the germline V gene. In nucleotides, the CDR3 is TGTGCCAGCAGTCGATATGGGGGGCAGGGGGCGACCTGGGAGCAGTACTTC. Amino acids: CASSRYGGQGATWEQYF.

This clone was picked up a small number of times. The chain combines TRBV12-3 or TRBV12-4 with TRBJ2-7; the D gene is possibly TRBD1 (5 bases). This CDR3 is built from 11 residues. Trimming shortened V by 5 bases and J by 5 bases, and 7 bases separated the two germline ends. DNA for the CDR3: TGTGCCAGCAGTCTCAGGGACGAGCAGTACTTC. It specifies CASSLRDEQYF.

The rearrangement links TRBV9 to TRBJ1-1; D ambiguous. V was cut by 4 bases and J by 5 bases, with 12 bases left in between. In germline, CDR1 is SGDLS, CDR2 YYNGEE. The CDR3 extends over 13 amino acids. The CDR3 loop is CASSRARGTEAFF. CDR3 coding DNA: TGTGCCAGCAGCAGGGCCCGGGGAACTGAAGCTTTCTTT.

CDR3 region: CASSLEVLTETDNEQFF. The CDR3 nucleotides read TGTGCCAGCAGCCTCGAAGTTTTGACAGAAACTGACAATGAGCAGTTCTTC. The genes are TRBV7-9 and TRBJ2-1, with a tentative D call TRBD1 (5 bases). Germline V lookup: CDR1 SEHNR, CDR2 FQNEAQ (reference sequence). The CDR3 length is 17 residues. Trimming removed 5 bases at V and 5 bases at J, with 22 bases between.

This clone has just a few counts. V and J are TRBV10-3 and TRBJ2-7; D is possibly TRBD2 (5 bases). Germline CDR1 is ENHRY and CDR2 is SYGVKD. V was pared by 6 bases and J by 3 bases, with 6 bases between. CDR3 length: 11 amino acids. The CDR3, as DNA: TGTGCCATCAGGGACTTCTACGAGCAGTACTTC. It translates to CAIRDFYEQYF.

Concerning this clone: This sample includes further DNA sequences coding for the same CDR3. This chain uses TRBV24-1 with TRBJ2-2; 8 nucleotides agree with TRBD2. The CDR3 sequence is 14 residues long. The V gene end was trimmed by 5 bases and the J gene end by 5 bases; junction bases not matched to a gene: 3. The germline V gene encodes CDR1 KGHDR and CDR2 SFDVKD. The CDR3 region has the DNA TGTGCCACCAGTGGTGGCGGGGGGACCGGGGAGCTGTTTTTT. Translated: CATSGGGGTGELFF.

V gene TRBV9 combines with J gene TRBJ2-7; D remains unclear. V dropped 1 base and J dropped 2 bases, with 13 bases sitting between them. The CDR3 sequence is 15 residues long. CDR1 is SGDLS, CDR2 YYNGEE, per germline. CDR3 residues: CASSVTSAGTYEQYF. The CDR3 bases are TGTGCCAGCAGCGTAACCTCAGCAGGTACCTACGAGCAGTACTTC. Supplemented by reference TRBV9 and TRBJ2-7, the full variable domain reads DSGVTQTPKHLITATGQRVTLRCSPRSGDLSVYWYQQSLDQGLQFLIQYYNGEERAKGNILERFSAQQFPDLHSELNLSSLELGDSALYFCASSVTSAGTYEQYFGPGTRLTVT.

This chain joins TRBV5-4 and TRBJ2-3; 7 bases fit TRBD1. The CDR3 length is 17 residues. Per the germline V gene, CDR1 is SGHNT and CDR2 is YYREEE (reference sequence). V gave up 1 base and J gave up 5 bases; unmatched junction bases: 13. In DNA form, the CDR3 reads TGTGCCAGCAGCTTGTTTTCTGGGAGCTACAGGGGAGATACGCAGTATTTT. Its translation: CASSLFSGSYRGDTQYF.